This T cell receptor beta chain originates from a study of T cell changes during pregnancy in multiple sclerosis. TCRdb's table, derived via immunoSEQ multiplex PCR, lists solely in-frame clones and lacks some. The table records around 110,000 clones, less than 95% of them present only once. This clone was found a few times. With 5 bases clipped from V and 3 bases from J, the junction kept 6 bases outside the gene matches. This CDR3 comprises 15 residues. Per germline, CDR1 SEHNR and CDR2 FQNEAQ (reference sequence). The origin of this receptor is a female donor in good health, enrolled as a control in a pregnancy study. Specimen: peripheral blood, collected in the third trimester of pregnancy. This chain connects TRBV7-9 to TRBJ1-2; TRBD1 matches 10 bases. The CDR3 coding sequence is TGTGCCAGCAGCCCGACAGGGGGCGCCGACTATGGCTACACCTTC. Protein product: CASSPTGGADYGYTF.